The T cell receptor (beta chain) described here comes from a study of CD8 T cells in ankylosing spondylitis (dated 2017 in TCRdb). Notes on the research overall: T cell receptor beta repertoires were profiled in healthy donors and ankylosing spondylitis patients so that disease-linked TCR variants could be found. In total, the full study cohort was made up of over a hundred healthy donors and 20 to 25 ankylosing spondylitis patients. Peripheral blood was sampled, and synovial fluid was additionally collected from ankylosing spondylitis patients.

V is clipped by 0 bases and J by 0 bases, and the sequence between their germline boundaries is 9 bases long. According to the germline V gene (reference sequence), CDR1 reads LNHNV and CDR2 reads YYDKDF. Measured from the cysteine to the phenylalanine, the CDR3 is 15 residues long. The retained sequence is limited to the CDR3, 45 bases, with the frame set at the first base. Instrument on record: Illumina HiSeq 2500. TCR beta libraries were prepared by quantitative 5'-RACE with molecular barcodes. Concerning the study's data processing: A new computational method based on a probabilistic model of VDJ rearrangement was used to identify disease-linked TCR variants. The public reads were quality trimmed at Q25 with fastp and then assembled into clones with MiXCR by TCRdb, keeping productive beta chains. Rows are unified per CDR3 protein, each entry keeping the most common DNA and genes. TCRdb's processing, not the authors' own work, is the source of the V and J calls. Within this sample are roughly 150,000 distinct CDR3 sequences, with about 32% of them counted one time only. Clones ranked in the top ten supply 6% of the sample.

Findings and caveats that apply to the study as a whole: Blood from ankylosing spondylitis patients appeared to be characterized by a TCR beta motif composed of roughly 8 highly homologous amino acid variants. The disease-linked clones had a CD8+ phenotype and were found at relatively low frequencies in peripheral blood. Some motif variants had previously been reported in the synovial fluid and blood of reactive arthritis patients, which suggests shared mechanisms of disease initiation. The disease-linked clones were reported as significantly enriched in matched synovial fluid samples from ankylosing spondylitis patients.

Points on this clonotype: Its antigen remains undetermined. No base qualities exist here, and no much larger clone lies one base off it.

Synovial fluid samples were matched to blood samples from the same ankylosing spondylitis patients. The chain is made from TRBV15 and TRBJ2-7, with the D gene uncertain. The TCR comes from a male donor with ankylosing spondylitis. Sequencing input: synovial fluid, either unsorted or a sorted T cell fraction (not recorded which). The CDR3 loop reads CATSRDLSNSYEQYF. In nucleotide form, the sequence is TGTGCCACCAGCAGAGATCTCTCGAACTCCTACGAGCAGTACTTC.